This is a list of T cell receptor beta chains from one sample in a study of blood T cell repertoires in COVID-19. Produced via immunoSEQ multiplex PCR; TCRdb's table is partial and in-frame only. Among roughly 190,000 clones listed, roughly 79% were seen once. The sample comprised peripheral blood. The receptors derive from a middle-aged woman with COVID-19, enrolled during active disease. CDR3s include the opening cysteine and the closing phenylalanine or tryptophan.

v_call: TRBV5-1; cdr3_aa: CASSLVPGSYNEQFF
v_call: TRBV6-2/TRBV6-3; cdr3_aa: CASSLGTGHLETQYF
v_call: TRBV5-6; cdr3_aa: CASSLAGQGEGPQHF
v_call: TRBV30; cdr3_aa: CAWKGGDSGANVLTF
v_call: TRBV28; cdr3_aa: CASSLESGTGGNTIYF
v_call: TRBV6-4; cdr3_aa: CASSLAGGPYEQFF
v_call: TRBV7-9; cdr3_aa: CASSLELGGGGETQYF
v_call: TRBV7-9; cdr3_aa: CASSPGQGVNEQYF
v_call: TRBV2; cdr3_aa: CASSLTVDSTNEKLFF
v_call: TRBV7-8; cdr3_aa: CASSLRTAFYEQYF
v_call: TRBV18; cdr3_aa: CASSPNARETQYF
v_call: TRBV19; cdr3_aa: CASSGQGAGKPQHF
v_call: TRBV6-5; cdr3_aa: CASSPIPGVNTEAFF
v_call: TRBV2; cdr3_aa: CASSREAPGASGANVLTF
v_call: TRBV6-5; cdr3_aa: CASRQTGINQPQHF
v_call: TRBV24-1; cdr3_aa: CATSDHMLAREQFF
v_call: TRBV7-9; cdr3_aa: CASSVQGNQPQHF
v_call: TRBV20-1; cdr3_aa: CSAGQNTEAFF
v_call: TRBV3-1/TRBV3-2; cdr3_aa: CASSQQPLATETQYF
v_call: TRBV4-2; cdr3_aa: CASSQDLGNRYNYGYTF
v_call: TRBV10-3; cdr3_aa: CAISELGGGYGYTF
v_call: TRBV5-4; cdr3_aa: CASSLVRNYGEQFF
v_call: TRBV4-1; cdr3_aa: CASNLNRANTGELFF
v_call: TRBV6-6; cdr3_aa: CASILQASSYNSPLHF
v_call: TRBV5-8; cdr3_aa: CASTRWGGDEQFF
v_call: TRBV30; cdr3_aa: CAWSGRSGINSPLHF
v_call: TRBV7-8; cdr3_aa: CASSPNGGGYSNQPQHF
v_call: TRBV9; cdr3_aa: CASSPPNEDTQYF
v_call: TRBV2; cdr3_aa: CASRHDRAGETQYF
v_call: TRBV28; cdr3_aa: CASSLVGTEGTQYF
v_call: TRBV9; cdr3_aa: CASSRNRGNTEAFF
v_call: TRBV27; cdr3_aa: CASSPRPGAKTQYF
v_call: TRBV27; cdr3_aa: CASSAGDSYYGYTF
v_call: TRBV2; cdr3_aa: CASSEQWAQETQYF